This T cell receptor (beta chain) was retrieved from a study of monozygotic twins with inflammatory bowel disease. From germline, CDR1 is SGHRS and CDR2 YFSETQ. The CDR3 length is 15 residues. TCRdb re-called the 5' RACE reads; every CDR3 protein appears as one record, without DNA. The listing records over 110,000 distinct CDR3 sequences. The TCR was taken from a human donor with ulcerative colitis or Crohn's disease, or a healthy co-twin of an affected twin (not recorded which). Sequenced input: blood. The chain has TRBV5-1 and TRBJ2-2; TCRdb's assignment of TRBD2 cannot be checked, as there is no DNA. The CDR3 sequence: CASSLRPRDTGELFF.